The 6 T cell receptor beta chains listed next were all sequenced from one sample in a study of technical replicates of blood from a few donors. Only in-frame clones appear in the TCRdb table, and some are missing; sequencing was by immunoSEQ multiplex PCR. In the table there are approximately 75,000 clones, around 95% of which are singletons. The sequenced sample consisted of T cells isolated from PBMCs. These receptors all come from a human donor in good health.

This clone was detected once. The rearrangement joins TRBV28 to TRBJ1-2; the D is unclear. The CDR3 has 11 amino acids. Trimming cost V 9 bases and J 6 bases, with 11 bases left between them. Looked up from germline, CDR1 is MDHEN and CDR2 is SYDVKM. The CDR3 DNA reads TGTGCCAGTAATGAGTCCCATGGCTACACCTTC. Protein product: CASNESHGYTF.

This chain links TRBV19 with TRBJ2-7; 10 bases map to TRBD2. This CDR3 is built from 15 residues. Looked up from germline, CDR1 is LNHDA and CDR2 is SQIVND (reference sequence). The J segment lost 5 bases and the V segment lost 3 bases, leaving 7 bases of the junction unmatched. The DNA for the CDR3 is TGTGCCAGTAGTATTCTCGCTAGCGGGAGTAACGAGCAGTACTTC. It encodes CASSILASGSNEQYF.

The gene calls are TRBV5-4 and TRBJ2-7, with 7 bases aligning to TRBD2. This CDR3 is built from 13 residues. The V gene end was trimmed by 4 bases and the J gene end by 3 bases; junction bases not matched to a gene: 4. Looked up from germline, CDR1 is SGHNT and CDR2 is YYREEE (reference sequence). This CDR3 is CASSLERGYEQYF. CDR3 DNA: TGTGCCAGCAGCCTAGAGCGGGGCTACGAGCAGTACTTC.

The CDR3 DNA sequence: TGTGCCAGCAGTTACACTAGCAGATCCTACGAGCAGTACTTC. Encoded protein: CASSYTSRSYEQYF. This chain links TRBV6-5 with TRBJ2-7; D possibly corresponds to TRBD2 (6 bases). Germline V gene data show CDR1 as MNHEY and CDR2 as SVGAGI. This CDR3 spans 14 amino acids. The V end lost 2 bases, the J end lost 1 base, and 9 bases lay between the germline ends.

V is TRBV9 and J is TRBJ2-1, with 11 bases aligning to TRBD2. Trimming at V came to 4 bases and at J to 8 bases, leaving 5 bases not matched to a gene. Germline V gives CDR1 SGDLS, CDR2 YYNGEE. The CDR3 has 14 residues. The CDR3 region has the DNA TGTGCCAGCAGCTTACTAGCGGGAGCCCATGAGCAGTTCTTC. It is translated as CASSLLAGAHEQFF.

The V gene is TRBV6-5, the J gene TRBJ1-3; possible D gene TRBD1, 5 bases. This CDR3 has 15 residues. Between the trimmed V and J ends, which lost 9 bases and 0 bases, there was a span of 15 bases. The germline gives CDR1 MNHEY, CDR2 SVGAGI. This chain's CDR3 is CASRGKAYSGNTIYF. CDR3 DNA sequence: TGTGCCAGTAGGGGTAAAGCTTACTCTGGAAACACCATATATTTT.